This TCR beta chain originates from a study of blood T cell repertoires in COVID-19. This study enrolled people aged roughly 18 to 89 from about two dozen US geographic areas. Cohorts were based on clinical histories the participants reported. In the original processing: Nucleated cell counts were estimated from reference gene primer amplification. Sequencing used immunoSEQ multiplex PCR; TCRdb keeps in-frame clones, though not all of them. That table supplies the V and J calls and clone size; D and trimming were determined from the DNA. The profile shows some 200,000 clones, approximately 75% of them singletons. CDR3 length equals 15 residues. The germline CDR1 and CDR2 sequences are MNHNS and SASEGT. With V trimmed by 3 bases and J by 4 bases, 8 bases remained unmatched.

The chain joins TRBV6-1 to TRBJ1-2; 7 bases are shared with TRBD1. This TCR derives from a man aged 40-49 years who had recovered from COVID-19. The material sequenced was PBMCs or T cells enriched from blood (not recorded which). The CDR3, as DNA: TGTGCCAGCAGTGACAGGGACAGAACTTTCTATGGCTACACCTTC. Translation: CASSDRDRTFYGYTF.